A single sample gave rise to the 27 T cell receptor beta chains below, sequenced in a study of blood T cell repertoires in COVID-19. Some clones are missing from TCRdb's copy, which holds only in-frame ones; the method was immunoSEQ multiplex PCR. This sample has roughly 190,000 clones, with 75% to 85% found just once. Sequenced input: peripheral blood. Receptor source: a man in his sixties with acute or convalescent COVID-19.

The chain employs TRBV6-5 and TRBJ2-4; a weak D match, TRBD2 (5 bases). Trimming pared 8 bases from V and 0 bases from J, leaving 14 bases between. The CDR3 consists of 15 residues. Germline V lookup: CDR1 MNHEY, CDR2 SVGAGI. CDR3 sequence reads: CASGVAPLAKNIQYF. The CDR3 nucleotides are TGTGCCAGCGGGGTAGCGCCCCTAGCCAAAAACATTCAGTACTTC.

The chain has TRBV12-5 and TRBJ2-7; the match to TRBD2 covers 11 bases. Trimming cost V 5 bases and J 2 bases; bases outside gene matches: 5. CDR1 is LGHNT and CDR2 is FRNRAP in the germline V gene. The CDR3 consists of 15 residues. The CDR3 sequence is CASGDGTSGTYEQYF. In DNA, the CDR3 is TGTGCTAGTGGTGATGGGACTAGCGGCACCTACGAGCAGTACTTC.

The CDR3 here is CASRRQGYYEQYF. As DNA, the CDR3 is TGTGCCAGCAGGCGACAGGGATACTACGAGCAGTACTTC. The chain links TRBV6-5 to TRBJ2-7; the match to TRBD1 covers 7 bases. The CDR3 runs 13 residues. V shed 6 bases and J 3 bases; nucleotides not matched to a gene: 5. The germline gives CDR1 MNHEY, CDR2 SVGAGI.

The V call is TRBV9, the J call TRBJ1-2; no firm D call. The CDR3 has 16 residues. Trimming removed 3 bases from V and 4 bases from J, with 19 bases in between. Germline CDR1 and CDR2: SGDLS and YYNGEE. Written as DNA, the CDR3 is TGTGCCAGCAGCGCAGGACCGGACTACTCTGTCTATGGCTACACCTTC. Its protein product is CASSAGPDYSVYGYTF.

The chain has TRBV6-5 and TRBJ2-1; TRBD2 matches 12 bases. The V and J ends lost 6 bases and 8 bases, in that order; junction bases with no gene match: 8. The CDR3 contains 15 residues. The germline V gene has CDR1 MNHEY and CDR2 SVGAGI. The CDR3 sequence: CASRPLAGGFDEQFF. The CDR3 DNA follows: TGTGCCAGCAGGCCGCTAGCGGGAGGGTTCGATGAGCAGTTCTTC.

Here the CDR3 DNA reads TGTGCCAGCAGCCAAGATCCGGCTAGCGGGGAGCTGTTTTTT. Amino acids: CASSQDPASGELFF. The genes are TRBV4-2 and TRBJ2-2; D call uncertain. Germline CDR1 LGHNA, CDR2 YNFKEQ. The CDR3 is 14 amino acids. V lost 0 bases and J 7 bases, leaving 9 bases between the germline ends.

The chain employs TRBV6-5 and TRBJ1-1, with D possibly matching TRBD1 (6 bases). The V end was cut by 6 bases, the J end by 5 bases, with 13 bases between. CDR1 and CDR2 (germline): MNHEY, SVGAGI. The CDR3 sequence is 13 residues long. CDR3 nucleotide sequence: TGTGCCAGCAGCTTACAGGGTGGGACTGAAGCTTTCTTT. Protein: CASSLQGGTEAFF.

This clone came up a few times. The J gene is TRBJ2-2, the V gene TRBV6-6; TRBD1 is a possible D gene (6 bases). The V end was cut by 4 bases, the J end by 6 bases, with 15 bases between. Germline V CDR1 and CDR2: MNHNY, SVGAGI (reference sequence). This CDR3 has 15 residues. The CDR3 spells CASSWKGVEAGELFF. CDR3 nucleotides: TGTGCCAGCAGTTGGAAGGGGGTGGAGGCCGGGGAGCTGTTTTTT.

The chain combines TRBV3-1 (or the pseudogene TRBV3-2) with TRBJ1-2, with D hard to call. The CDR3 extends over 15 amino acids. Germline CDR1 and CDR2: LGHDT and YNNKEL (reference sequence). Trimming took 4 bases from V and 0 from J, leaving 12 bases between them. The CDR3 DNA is TGTGCCAGCAGCCCCCTTCAACGGTCTAACTATGGCTACACCTTC. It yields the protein CASSPLQRSNYGYTF.

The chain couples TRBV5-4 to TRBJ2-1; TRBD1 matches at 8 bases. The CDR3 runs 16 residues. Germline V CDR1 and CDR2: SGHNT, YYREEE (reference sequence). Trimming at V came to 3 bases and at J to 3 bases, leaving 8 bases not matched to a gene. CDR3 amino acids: CASSSRTGPDYNEQFF. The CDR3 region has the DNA TGTGCCAGCAGCTCCAGGACAGGGCCTGACTACAATGAGCAGTTCTTC.

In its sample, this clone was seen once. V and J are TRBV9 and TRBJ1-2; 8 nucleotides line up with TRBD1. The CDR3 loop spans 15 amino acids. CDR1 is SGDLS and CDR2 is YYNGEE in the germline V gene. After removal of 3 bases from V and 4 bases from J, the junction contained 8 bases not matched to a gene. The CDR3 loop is CASSEGTGGFYGYTF. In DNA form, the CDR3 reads TGTGCCAGCAGCGAGGGGACAGGTGGTTTCTATGGCTACACCTTC.

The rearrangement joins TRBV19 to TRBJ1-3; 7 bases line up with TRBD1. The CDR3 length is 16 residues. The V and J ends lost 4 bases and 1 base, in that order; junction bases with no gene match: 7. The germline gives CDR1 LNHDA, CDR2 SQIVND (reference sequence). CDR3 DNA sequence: TGTGCCAGTAGTACTATTCCGACAGGGTCTGGAAACACCATATATTTT. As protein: CASSTIPTGSGNTIYF.

The CDR3 sequence is CASSISTGMNSPLHF. The CDR3 DNA reads TGTGCCAGTAGTATATCGACGGGGATGAATTCACCCCTCCACTTT. The J gene is TRBJ1-6, the V gene TRBV19; D not certain. This CDR3 comprises 15 residues. Germline V lookup: CDR1 LNHDA, CDR2 SQIVND (reference sequence). Trimming took off 2 bases at V and 7 bases at J, with 12 bases between the two ends.

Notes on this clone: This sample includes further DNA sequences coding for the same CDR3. In DNA, the CDR3 is TGTGCCAGCAGTGAACGGACAGAAAATCAGCCCCAGCATTTT. Residues: CASSERTENQPQHF. The chain combines TRBV2 with TRBJ1-5; a possible D gene is TRBD1 (6 bases). CDR1 and CDR2 (germline): SNHLY, FYNNEI. CDR3 length equals 14 residues. Trimming pared 2 bases from V and 4 bases from J, leaving 9 bases between.

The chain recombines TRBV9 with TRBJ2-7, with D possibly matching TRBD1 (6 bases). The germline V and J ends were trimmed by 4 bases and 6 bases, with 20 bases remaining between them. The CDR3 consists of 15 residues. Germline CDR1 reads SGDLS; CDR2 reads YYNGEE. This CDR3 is CASSPQDSLPFEQYF. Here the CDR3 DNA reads TGTGCCAGCAGCCCCCAGGACAGCTTACCCTTCGAGCAGTACTTC. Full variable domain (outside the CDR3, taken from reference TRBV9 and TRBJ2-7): DSGVTQTPKHLITATGQRVTLRCSPRSGDLSVYWYQQSLDQGLQFLIQYYNGEERAKGNILERFSAQQFPDLHSELNLSSLELGDSALYFCASSPQDSLPFEQYFGPGTRLTVT.

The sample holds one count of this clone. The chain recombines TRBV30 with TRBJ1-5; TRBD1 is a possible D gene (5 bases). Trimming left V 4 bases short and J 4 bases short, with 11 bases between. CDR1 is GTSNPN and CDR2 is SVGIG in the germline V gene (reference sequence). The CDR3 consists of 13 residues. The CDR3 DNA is TGTGCCTGGACTCAGGGAGGTAATCAGCCCCAGCATTTT. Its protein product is CAWTQGGNQPQHF.

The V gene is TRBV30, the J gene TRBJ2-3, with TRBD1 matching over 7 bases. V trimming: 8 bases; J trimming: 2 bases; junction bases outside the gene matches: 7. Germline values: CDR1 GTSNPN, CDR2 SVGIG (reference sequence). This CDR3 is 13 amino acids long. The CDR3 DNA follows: TGTGCCCGACGGACAGGTTACACAGATACGCAGTATTTT. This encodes CARRTGYTDTQYF.

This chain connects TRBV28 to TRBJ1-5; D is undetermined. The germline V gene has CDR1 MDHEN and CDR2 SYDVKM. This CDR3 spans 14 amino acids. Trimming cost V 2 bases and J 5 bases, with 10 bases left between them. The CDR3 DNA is TGTGCCAGCAGTTTAGTTAGCACTTATCAGCCCCAGCATTTT. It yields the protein CASSLVSTYQPQHF. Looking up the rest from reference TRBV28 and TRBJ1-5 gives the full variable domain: DVKVTQSSRYLVKRTGEKVFLECVQDMDHENMFWYRQDPGLGLRLIYFSYDVKMKEKGDIPEGYSVSREKKERFSLILESASTNQTSMYLCASSLVSTYQPQHFGDGTRLSIL.

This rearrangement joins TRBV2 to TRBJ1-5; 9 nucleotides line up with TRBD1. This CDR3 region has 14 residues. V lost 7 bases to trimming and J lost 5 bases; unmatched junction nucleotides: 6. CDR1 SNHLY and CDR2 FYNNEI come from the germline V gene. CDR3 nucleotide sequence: TGTGCCAGCACCGGCGGACAGGGGTATCAGCCCCAGCATTTT. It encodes CASTGGQGYQPQHF.

CDR3 DNA sequence: TGTGCCAGCGTTAAAGACAGGGGAGGCTCCTATAATTCACCCCTCCACTTT. Encoded protein: CASVKDRGGSYNSPLHF. The chain carries TRBV2 and TRBJ1-6; 8 bases map to TRBD1. The J segment lost 0 bases and the V segment lost 8 bases, leaving 9 bases of the junction unmatched. Looked up from germline, CDR1 is SNHLY and CDR2 is FYNNEI. The CDR3 spans 17 residues.

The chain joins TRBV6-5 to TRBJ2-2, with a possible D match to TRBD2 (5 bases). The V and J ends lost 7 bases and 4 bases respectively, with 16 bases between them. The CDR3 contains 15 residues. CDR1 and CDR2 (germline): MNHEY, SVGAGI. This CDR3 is CASTPYTGSTGELFF. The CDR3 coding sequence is TGTGCCAGCACCCCCTATACGGGGAGCACCGGGGAGCTGTTTTTT.

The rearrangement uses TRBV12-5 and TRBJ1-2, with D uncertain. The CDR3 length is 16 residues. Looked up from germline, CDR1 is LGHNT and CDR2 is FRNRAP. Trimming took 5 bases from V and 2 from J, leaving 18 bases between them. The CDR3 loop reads CASGLYFQADNYGYTF. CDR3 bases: TGTGCTAGTGGTCTATATTTTCAGGCCGACAACTATGGCTACACCTTC.

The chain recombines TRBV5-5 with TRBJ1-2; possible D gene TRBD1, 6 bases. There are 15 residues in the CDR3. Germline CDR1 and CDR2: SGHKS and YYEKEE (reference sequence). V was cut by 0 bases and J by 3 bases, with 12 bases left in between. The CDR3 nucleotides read TGTGCCAGCAGCTTGGCCGGGGACACACACTATGGCTACACCTTC. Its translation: CASSLAGDTHYGYTF.

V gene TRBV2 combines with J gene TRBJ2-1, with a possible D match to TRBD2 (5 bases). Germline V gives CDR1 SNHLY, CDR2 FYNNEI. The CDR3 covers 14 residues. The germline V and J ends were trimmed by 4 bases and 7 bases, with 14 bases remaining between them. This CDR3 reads CASSAASTYNEQFF. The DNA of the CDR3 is TGTGCCAGCAGTGCGGCTAGCACGTATAATGAGCAGTTCTTC.

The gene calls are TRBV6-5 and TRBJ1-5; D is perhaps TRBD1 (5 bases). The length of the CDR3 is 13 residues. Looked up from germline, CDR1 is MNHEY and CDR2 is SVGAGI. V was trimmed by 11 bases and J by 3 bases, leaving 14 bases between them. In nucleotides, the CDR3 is TGTGCCCACTCAAGACAGTCCAATCAGCCCCAGCATTTT. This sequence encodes CAHSRQSNQPQHF.

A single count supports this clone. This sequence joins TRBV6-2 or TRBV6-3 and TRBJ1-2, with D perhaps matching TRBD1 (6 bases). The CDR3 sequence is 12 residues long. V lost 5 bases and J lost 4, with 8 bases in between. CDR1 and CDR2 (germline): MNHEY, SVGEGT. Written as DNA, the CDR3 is TGTGCCAGCAGTGTGGGGGCCTATGGCTACACCTTC. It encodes CASSVGAYGYTF.

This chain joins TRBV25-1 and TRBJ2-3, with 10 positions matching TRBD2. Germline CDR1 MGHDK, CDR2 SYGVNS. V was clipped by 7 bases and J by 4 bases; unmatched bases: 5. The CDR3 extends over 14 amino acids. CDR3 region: CASTSGSGADTQYF. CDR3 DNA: TGTGCCAGCACTAGCGGGAGTGGCGCAGATACGCAGTATTTT.